This TCR beta chain was recorded in a study of T cell responses to AZD1222 COVID-19 vaccine. Sequenced by immunoSEQ multiplex PCR; TCRdb stores in-frame clones only, minus some. The data hold 120,000 to 150,000 clones, with roughly nine tenths observed a single time. For this clone: Its matching antigen is unknown.

Overall study results and limits: Repertoires were sampled only after the peak T cell response. Vaccine-related CD4 TCRs covered spike, predominating at 160-218 and 743-854. Nearly half of spike-specific TCRs reportedly target variant regions that are unmutated in the B.1.351 and B.1.1.7 variants.

The V end was cut by 7 bases, the J end by 1 base, with 17 bases between. The CDR3 consists of 16 residues. The germline V gene encodes CDR1 LNHDA and CDR2 SQIVND (reference sequence). The source of this sequence is an adult who received the AZD1222 COVID-19 vaccine. Specimen: peripheral blood, collected 28 days after the second AZD1222 dose. The chain links TRBV19 to TRBJ1-5; D is possibly TRBD1 (5 bases). The CDR3 loop is CASKGTSAGSNQPQHF. The DNA for the CDR3 is TGTGCCAGTAAGGGGACGTCAGCGGGCAGCAATCAGCCCCAGCATTTT.